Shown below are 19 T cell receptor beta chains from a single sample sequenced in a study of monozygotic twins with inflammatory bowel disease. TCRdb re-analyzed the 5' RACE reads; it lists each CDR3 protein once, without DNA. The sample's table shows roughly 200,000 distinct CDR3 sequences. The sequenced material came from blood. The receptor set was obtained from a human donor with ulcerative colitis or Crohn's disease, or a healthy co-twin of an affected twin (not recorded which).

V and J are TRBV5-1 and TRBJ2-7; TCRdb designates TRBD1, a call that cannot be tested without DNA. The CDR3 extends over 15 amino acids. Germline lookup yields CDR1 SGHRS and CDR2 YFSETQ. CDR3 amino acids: CASRSDRVPSYEQYF. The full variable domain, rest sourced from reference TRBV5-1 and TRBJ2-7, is KAGVTQTPRYLIKTRGQQVTLSCSPISGHRSVSWYQQTPGQGLQFLFEYFSETQRNKGNFPGRFSGRQFSNSRSEMNVSTLELGDSALYLCASRSDRVPSYEQYFGPGTRLTVT.

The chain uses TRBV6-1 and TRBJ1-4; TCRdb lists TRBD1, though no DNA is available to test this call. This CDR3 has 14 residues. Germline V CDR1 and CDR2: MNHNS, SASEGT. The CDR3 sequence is CASSLQGFNEKLFF.

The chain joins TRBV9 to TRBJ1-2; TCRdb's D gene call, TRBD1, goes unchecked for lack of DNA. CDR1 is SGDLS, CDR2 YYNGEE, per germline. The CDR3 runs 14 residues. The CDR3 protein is CASSTWGSDEGYTF.

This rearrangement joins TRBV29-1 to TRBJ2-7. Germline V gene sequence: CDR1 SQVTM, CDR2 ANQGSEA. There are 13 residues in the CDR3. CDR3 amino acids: CSTRTDATYEQYF.

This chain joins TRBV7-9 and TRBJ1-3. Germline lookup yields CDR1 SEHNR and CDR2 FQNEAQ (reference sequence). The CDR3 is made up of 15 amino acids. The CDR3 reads CASSLGSGSGNTIYF.

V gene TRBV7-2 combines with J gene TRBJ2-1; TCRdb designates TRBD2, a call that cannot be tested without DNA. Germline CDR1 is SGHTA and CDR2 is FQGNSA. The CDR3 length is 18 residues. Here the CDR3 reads CASSLALITSPNRNEQFF.

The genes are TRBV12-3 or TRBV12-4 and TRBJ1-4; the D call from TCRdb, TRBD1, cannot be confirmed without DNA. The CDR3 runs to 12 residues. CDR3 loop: CASAGSWEKLFF.

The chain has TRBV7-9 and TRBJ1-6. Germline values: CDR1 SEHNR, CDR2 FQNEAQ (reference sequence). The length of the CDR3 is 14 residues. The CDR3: CASITDLYNSPLHF. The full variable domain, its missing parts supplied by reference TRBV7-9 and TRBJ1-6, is DTGVSQNPRHKITKRGQNVTFRCDPISEHNRLYWYRQTLGQGPEFLTYFQNEAQLEKSRLLSDRFSAERPKGSFSTLEIQRTEQGDSAMYLCASITDLYNSPLHFGNGTRLTVT.

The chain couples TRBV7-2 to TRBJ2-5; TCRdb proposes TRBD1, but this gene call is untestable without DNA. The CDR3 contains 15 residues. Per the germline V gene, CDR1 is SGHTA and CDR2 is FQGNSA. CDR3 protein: CASIPGPGGRETQYF.

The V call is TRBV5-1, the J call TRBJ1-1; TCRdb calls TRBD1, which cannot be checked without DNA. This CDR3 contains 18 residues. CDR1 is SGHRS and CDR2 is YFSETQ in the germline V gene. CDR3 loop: CASSNPTGSLSWNTEAFF.

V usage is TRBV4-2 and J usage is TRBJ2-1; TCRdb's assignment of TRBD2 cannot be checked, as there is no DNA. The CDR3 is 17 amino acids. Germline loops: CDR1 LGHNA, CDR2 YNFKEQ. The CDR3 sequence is CASSPPPGTSGEDEQFF.

This CDR3 reads CASSPGTRKDTQYF. The chain links TRBV6-6 to TRBJ2-3; no DNA is available, so the TRBD1 call from TCRdb remains unchecked. The germline CDR1 and CDR2 sequences are MNHNY and SVGAGI (reference sequence). This CDR3 region has 14 residues.

CDR3 in amino acids: CASSNKQGVYEQYF. The chain couples TRBV18 to TRBJ2-7. CDR1 is KGHSH, CDR2 LQKENI, per germline. The CDR3 has 14 amino acids.

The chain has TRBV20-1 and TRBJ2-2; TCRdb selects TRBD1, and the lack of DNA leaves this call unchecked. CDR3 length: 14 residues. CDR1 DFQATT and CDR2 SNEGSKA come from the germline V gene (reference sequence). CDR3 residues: CSARSQGATGELFF.

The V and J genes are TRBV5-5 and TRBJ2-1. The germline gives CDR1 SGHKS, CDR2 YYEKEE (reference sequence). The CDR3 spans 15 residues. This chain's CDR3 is CASSFDGTAYNEQFF.

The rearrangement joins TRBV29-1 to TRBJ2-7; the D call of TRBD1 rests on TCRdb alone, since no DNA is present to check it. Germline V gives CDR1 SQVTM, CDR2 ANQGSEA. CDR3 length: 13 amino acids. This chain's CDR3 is CSVGGGSSYEQYF.

CDR3 residues: CASSQGSGYAYGYTF. This chain connects TRBV4-1 to TRBJ1-2; the D call of TRBD1 rests on TCRdb alone, since no DNA is present to check it. CDR1 is MGHRA, CDR2 YSYEKL, per germline. The CDR3 consists of 15 residues.

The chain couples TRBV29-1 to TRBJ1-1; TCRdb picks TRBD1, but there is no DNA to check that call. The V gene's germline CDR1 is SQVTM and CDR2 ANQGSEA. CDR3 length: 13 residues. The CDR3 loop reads CSVFRAVGTEAFF.

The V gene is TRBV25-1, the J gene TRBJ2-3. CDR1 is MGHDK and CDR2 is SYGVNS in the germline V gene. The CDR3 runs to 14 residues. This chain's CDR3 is CASSEQRRTDTQYF.